This paragraph reports one TCR beta chain. Germline CDR1 and CDR2: SQVTM and ANQGSEA. Trimming took off 7 bases at V and 2 bases at J, with 19 bases between the two ends. This CDR3 is built from 15 residues. This record belongs to a study of blood T cell repertoires in COVID-19. Study summary: T cells, B-cell-depleted T cells, or PBMCs provided the cDNA or gDNA that served as material.

Source study methods: Reference gene primer amplification in the assay estimated nucleated cell counts. Using immunoSEQ multiplex PCR, the repertoire was profiled, and TCRdb retains in-frame clones only, with some absent. V and J calls plus clone size are reproduced from that table; the DNA served to infer D and trimming. The table lists approximately 260,000 clones, roughly four fifths of them singletons, with about an eighth in the top ten. The sequence was collected from an older woman with active or convalescent COVID-19. The V gene is TRBV29-1, the J gene TRBJ2-3; D perhaps matches TRBD2 (7 bases). Material for sequencing was peripheral blood. The CDR3 is CSAHLGAGATDTQYF. CDR3 in DNA: TGCAGCGCTCACCTCGGGGCGGGGGCCACAGATACGCAGTATTTT.